This T cell receptor (beta chain) was retrieved from a study of shared clonotypes between healthy human individuals. Looking at the study overall: A donor's plate count was three for CD4 naive and three for CD4 memory; CD8 naive had two and CD8 memory one. Study findings and constraints: It was observed that roughly 5% of naive CD4 clonotypes were shared across a few donors.

Naive CD8 cells lacked CD45RO, underwent positive selection for CCR7 and left out terminally differentiated effector memory CD45RA+ cells. V lost 7 bases, J lost 11 bases, and 13 bases stayed unmatched. The CDR3 extends over 12 amino acids. Germline loops: CDR1 SQVTM, CDR2 ANQGSEA. As for this clone: What it binds is not known.

The data were produced by immunoSEQ multiplex PCR, yet TCRdb's version contains in-frame clones alone and is incomplete. The profile shows over 2,000,000 clones, around 93% of them singletons. The rearrangement uses TRBV29-1 and TRBJ1-2; 7 bases line up with TRBD1. This sequence originates from a man younger than 35 in good health. Some clones in this sample may be carry-over from other donors' samples. The sample comprised naive CD8+ T cells from PBMCs. Here the CDR3 reads CSGGGDRATYTF. The CDR3 DNA follows: TGCAGCGGTGGCGGCGACAGGGCCACGTACACCTTC.